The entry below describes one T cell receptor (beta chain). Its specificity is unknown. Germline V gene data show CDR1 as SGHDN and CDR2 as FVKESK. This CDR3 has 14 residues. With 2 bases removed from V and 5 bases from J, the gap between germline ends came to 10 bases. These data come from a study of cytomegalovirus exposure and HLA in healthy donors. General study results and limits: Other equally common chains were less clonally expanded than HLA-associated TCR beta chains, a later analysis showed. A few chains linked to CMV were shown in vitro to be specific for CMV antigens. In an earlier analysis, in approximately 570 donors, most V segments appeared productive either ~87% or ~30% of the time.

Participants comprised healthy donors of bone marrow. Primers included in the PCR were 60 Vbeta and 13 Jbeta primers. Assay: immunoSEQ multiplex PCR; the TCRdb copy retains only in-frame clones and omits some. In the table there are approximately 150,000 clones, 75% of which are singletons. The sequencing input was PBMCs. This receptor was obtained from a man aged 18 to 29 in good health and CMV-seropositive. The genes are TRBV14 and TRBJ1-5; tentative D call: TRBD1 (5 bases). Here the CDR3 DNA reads TGTGCCAGCAGCCAATTAGGGGTCGATCAGCCCCAGCATTTT. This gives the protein CASSQLGVDQPQHF.